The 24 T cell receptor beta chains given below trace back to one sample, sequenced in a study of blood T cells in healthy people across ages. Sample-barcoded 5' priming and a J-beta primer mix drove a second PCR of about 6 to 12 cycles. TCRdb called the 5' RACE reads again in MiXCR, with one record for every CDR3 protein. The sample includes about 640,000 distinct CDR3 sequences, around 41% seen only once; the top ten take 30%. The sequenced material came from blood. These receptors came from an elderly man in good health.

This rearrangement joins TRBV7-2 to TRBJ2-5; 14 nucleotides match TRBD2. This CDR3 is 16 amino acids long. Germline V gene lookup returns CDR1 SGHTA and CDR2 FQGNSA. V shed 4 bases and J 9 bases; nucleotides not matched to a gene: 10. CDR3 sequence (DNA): TGTGCCAGCAGCTCTGGGACTAGCGGGGGACAGGGGGCCCAGTACTTC. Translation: CASSSGTSGGQGAQYF.

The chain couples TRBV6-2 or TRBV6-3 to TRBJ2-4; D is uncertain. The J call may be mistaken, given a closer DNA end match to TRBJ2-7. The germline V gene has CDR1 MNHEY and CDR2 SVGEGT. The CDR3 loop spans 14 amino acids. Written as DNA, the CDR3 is TGTGCCAGCAACTGGCTGCAAGGAAAGTACGAGCAGTACTTC. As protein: CASNWLQGKYEQYF.

The CDR3 region is CASSGGGNTEAFF. DNA of the CDR3: TGTGCCAGCAGCGGCGGGGGGAACACTGAAGCTTTCTTT. The chain carries TRBV21-1 and TRBJ1-1; the D segment call TRBD1 is taken from the table without a DNA check. TRBV21-1 is noted as a pseudogene. The CDR3 contains 13 residues.

The CDR3 sequence is CSVPKGGTFYEQYF. DNA for the CDR3: TGCAGCGTCCCGAAGGGGGGAACCTTCTACGAGCAGTACTTC. This chain joins TRBV29-1 and TRBJ2-7; tentatively, D is TRBD1 or TRBD2 (6 bases each). Germline assignment: CDR1 SQVTM and CDR2 ANQGSEA. V shed 6 bases and J shed 3 bases, with 18 bases lying between them. The CDR3 extends over 14 amino acids.

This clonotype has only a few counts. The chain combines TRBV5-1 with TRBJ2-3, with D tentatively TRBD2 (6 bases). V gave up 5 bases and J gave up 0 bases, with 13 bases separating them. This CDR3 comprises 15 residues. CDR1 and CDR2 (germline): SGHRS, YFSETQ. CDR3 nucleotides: TGCGCCAGCAGTTCGCTGGGGGGTAGCACAGATACGCAGTATTTT. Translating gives CASSSLGGSTDTQYF.

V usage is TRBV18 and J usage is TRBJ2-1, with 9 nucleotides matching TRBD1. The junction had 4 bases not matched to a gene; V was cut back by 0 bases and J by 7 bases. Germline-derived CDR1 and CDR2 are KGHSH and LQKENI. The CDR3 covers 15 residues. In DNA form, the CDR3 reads TGTGCCAGCTCACCACCACAGGGGGCAGGGAATGAGCAGTTCTTC. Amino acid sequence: CASSPPQGAGNEQFF.

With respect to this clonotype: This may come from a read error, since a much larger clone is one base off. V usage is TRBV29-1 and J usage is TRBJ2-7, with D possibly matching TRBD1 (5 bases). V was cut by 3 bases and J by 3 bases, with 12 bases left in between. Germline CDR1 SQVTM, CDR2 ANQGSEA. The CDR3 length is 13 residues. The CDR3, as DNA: TGCAGCGTTGAGAGACAGAGCAACTACGAGCAGTACTTC. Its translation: CSVERQSNYEQYF.

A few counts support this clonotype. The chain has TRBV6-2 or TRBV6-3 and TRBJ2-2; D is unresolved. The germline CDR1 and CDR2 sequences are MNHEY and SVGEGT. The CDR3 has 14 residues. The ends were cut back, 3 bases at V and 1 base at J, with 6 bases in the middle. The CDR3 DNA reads TGTGCCAGCAGTTATAGGCAGAACACCGGGGAGCTGTTTTTT. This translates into CASSYRQNTGELFF.

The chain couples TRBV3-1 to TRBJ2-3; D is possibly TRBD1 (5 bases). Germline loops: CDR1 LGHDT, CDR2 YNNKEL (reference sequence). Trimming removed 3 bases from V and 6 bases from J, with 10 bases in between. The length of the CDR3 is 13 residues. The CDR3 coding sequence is TGTGCCAGCAGCCAGCCAGGGCGCGATACGCAGTATTTT. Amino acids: CASSQPGRDTQYF.

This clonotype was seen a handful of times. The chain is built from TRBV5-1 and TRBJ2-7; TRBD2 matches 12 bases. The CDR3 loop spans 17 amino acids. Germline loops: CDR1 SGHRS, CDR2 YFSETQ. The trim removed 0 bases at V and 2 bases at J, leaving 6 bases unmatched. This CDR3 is CASSLDRLAGVAYEQYF. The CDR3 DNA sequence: TGCGCCAGCAGCTTGGACCGACTAGCGGGAGTAGCCTACGAGCAGTACTTC.

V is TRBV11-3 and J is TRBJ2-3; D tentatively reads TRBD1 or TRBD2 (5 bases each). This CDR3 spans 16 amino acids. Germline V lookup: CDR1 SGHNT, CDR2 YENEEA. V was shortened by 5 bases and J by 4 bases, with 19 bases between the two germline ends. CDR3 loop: CASSQGAGLTPDTQYF. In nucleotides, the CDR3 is TGTGCCAGCAGCCAGGGAGCAGGGTTAACTCCAGATACGCAGTATTTT.

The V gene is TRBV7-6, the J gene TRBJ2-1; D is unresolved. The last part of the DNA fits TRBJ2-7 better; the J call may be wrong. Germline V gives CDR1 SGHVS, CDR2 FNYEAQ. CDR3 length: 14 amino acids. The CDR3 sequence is CASSLGGPNNEQYF. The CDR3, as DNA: TGTGCCAGCAGCTTAGGTGGCCCCAACAATGAGCAGTACTTC.

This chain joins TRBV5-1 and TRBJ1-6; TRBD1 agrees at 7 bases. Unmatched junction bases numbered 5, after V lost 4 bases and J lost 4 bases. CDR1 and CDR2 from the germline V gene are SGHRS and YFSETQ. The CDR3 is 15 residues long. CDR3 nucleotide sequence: TGCGCCAGCAGCGAAACAGGGGAATATAATTCACCCCTCCACTTT. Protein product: CASSETGEYNSPLHF.

The DNA for the CDR3 is TGTGCCAGCAGTTTAGCGCAGCAAGTTGGGACAGGGAACGAGCAGTACTTC. It translates to CASSLAQQVGTGNEQYF. The V call is TRBV12-3 or TRBV12-4, the J call TRBJ2-5, with 9 nucleotides matching TRBD1. Near its end, the DNA agrees better with TRBJ2-7, so the J call may be wrong. The CDR3 spans 17 residues.

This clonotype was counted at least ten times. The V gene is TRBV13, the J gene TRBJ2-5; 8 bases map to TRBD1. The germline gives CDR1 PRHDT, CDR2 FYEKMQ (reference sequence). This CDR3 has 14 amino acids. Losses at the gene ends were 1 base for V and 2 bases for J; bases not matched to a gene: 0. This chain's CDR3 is CASSLDRGQETQYF. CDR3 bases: TGTGCCAGCAGCTTAGACAGGGGGCAAGAGACCCAGTACTTC. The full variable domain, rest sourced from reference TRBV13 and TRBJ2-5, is AAGVIQSPRHLIKEKRETATLKCYPIPRHDTVYWYQQGPGQDPQFLISFYEKMQSDKGSIPDRFSAQQFSDYHSELNMSSLELGDSALYFCASSLDRGQETQYFGPGTRLLVL.

The CDR3 spells CASSLDGQGSNEQFF. CDR3 DNA sequence: TGCGCCAGCAGCTTGGATGGACAGGGGTCCAATGAGCAGTTCTTC. The V and J genes are TRBV5-1 and TRBJ2-1; 9 bases match TRBD1. Germline V gene lookup returns CDR1 SGHRS and CDR2 YFSETQ. This CDR3 has 15 residues. Trimming removed 0 bases from V and 6 bases from J; junction bases left unmatched: 4.

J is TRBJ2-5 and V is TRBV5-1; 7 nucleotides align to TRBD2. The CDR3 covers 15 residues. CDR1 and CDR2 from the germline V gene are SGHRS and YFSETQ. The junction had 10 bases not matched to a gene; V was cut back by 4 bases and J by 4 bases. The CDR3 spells CASSPLGGFRETQYF. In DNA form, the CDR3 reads TGCGCCAGCAGCCCCCTCGGGGGGTTTCGAGAGACCCAGTACTTC.

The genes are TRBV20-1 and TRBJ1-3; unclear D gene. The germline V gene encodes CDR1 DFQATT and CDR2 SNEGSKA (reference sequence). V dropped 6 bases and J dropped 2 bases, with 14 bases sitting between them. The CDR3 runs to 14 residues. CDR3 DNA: TGCAGTGCCTTTCGACCGGGCGCTGGAAACACCATATATTTT. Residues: CSAFRPGAGNTIYF.

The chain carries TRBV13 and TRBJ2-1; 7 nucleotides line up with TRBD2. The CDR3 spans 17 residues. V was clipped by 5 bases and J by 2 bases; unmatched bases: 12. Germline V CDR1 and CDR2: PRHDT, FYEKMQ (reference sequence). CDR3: CASSGRVGEGPYNEQFF. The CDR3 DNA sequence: TGTGCCAGCAGCGGACGGGTGGGGGAGGGCCCCTACAATGAGCAGTTCTTC.

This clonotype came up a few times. CDR3 sequence reads: CASSLAATTSSYEQYF. The CDR3 DNA sequence: TGTGCCAGCAGCTTAGCGGCGACAACCAGCTCCTACGAGCAGTACTTC. The rearrangement uses TRBV7-2 and TRBJ2-7; D ambiguous. V gave up 0 bases and J gave up 0 bases, with 12 bases separating them. The CDR3 loop spans 16 amino acids. Germline V lookup: CDR1 SGHTA, CDR2 FQGNSA. Complete variable domain (other parts from reference TRBV7-2 and TRBJ2-7): GAGVSQSPSNKVTEKGKDVELRCDPISGHTALYWYRQSLGQGLEFLIYFQGNSAPDKSGLPSDRFSAERTGGSVSTLTIQRTQQEDSAVYLCASSLAATTSSYEQYFGPGTRLTVT.

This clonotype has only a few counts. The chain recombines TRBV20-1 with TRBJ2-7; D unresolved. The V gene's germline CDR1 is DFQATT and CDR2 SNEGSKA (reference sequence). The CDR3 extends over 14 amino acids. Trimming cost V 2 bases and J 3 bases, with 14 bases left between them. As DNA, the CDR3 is TGCAGTGCTAGACGTCCAGGCAGTCTCTACGAGCAGTACTTC. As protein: CSARRPGSLYEQYF.

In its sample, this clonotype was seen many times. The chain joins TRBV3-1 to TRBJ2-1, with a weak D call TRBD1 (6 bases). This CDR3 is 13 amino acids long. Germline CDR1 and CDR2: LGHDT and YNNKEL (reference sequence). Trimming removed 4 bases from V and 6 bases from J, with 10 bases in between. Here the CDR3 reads CASSRLQGNEQFF. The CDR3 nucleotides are TGTGCCAGCAGCCGACTACAGGGCAATGAGCAGTTCTTC.

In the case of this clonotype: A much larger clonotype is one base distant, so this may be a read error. CDR3 nucleotide sequence: TGCAGCAAGCTAGGACAGGAAAGTGAGACCCAGTACTTC. Encoded protein: CSKLGQESETQYF. This chain links TRBV29-1 with TRBJ2-5; TRBD1 agrees at 7 bases. This CDR3 contains 13 residues. V lost 8 bases to trimming and J lost 5 bases; unmatched junction nucleotides: 11. Germline-derived CDR1 and CDR2 are SQVTM and ANQGSEA.

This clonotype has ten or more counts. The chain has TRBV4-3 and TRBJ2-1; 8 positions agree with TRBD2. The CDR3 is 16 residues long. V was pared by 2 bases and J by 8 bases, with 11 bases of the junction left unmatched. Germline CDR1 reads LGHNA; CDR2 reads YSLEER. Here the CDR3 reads CASSQQAGTRAHEQFF. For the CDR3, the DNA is TGCGCCAGCAGCCAACAAGCCGGGACTAGAGCCCATGAGCAGTTCTTC.